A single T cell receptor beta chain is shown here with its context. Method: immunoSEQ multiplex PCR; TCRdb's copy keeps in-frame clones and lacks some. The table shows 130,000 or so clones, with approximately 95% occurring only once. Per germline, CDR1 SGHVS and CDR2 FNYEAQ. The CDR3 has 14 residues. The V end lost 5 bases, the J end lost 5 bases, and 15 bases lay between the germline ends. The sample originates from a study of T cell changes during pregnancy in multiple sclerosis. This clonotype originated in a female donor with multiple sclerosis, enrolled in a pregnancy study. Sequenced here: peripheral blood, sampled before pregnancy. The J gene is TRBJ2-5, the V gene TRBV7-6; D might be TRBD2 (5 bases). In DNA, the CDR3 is TGTGCCAGCAGCCGCCTAGCTAAAACTGAGACCCAGTACTTC. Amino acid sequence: CASSRLAKTETQYF.